This T cell receptor beta chain was identified during a study of OX40 agonist ivuxolimab in advanced cancers. Turning to the study itself: Three patients, one with hepatocellular carcinoma and two with cutaneous melanoma, responded partially.

This CDR3 has 14 amino acids. Germline-derived CDR1 and CDR2 are SGHTA and FQGTGA. J lost 10 bases, V lost 4 bases, and 11 bases had no gene match. Study-level points and caveats: Still undetermined is the antigen specificity of the expanded peripheral T cells. Among T cells, CD8+ cells averaged more expanded clones than CD4+ cells.

About this clone: What it binds is unknown.

Sequenced by immunoSEQ multiplex PCR; TCRdb stores in-frame clones only, minus some. The table lists some 42,000 clones, approximately 83% of them singletons, with approximately 25% in the top ten. This sequence originates from an adult with an advanced solid tumor such as melanoma, head and neck, liver or kidney cancer. This chain joins TRBV7-3 and TRBJ1-1; TRBD1 aligns across 8 bases. Here the sequenced sample was CD4+ or CD8+ T cells sorted from blood, taken in a trial of the OX40 agonist ivuxolimab. The DNA for the CDR3 is TGTGCCAGCAGCTCGACAGGGGCTCCTGACACAGCTTTCTTT. Translating gives CASSSTGAPDTAFF.